The entry below describes one T cell receptor (beta chain). What it binds is unknown. The data originate from a study of cytomegalovirus exposure and HLA in healthy donors. General study findings and limits: It was only CMV serostatus that was available as immune exposure information. A missense variant in DCLRE1C was later tied to TCR beta V- and J-gene trimming. Prior analysis indicated that the majority of TCR beta V segments exhibited productivity approximately 87% or approximately 30% of the time.

This PCR relied on a set of 60 Vbeta primers and 13 Jbeta primers. In the source study's methods: Later, an analysis found about 80 million unique TCR beta chains, and about 9.9 million of these were shared. Produced via immunoSEQ multiplex PCR; TCRdb's table is partial and in-frame only. V, J and clone size reflect that table, while D and trimming were determined from the DNA. Of 120,000 to 150,000 clones in the sample, 65% to 80% were seen once. The CDR3 runs to 15 residues. Trimming took off 3 bases at V and 3 bases at J, with 13 bases between the two ends. Germline CDR1 LNHDA, CDR2 SQIVND (reference sequence).

The receptor comes from a middle-aged woman in good health and CMV-seronegative. This chain joins TRBV19 and TRBJ2-3; tentative D call: TRBD2 (6 bases). The sequencing input was PBMCs. DNA of the CDR3: TGTGCCAGTAGTATTACGCGGGGAGCTACAGATACGCAGTATTTT. Protein product: CASSITRGATDTQYF.